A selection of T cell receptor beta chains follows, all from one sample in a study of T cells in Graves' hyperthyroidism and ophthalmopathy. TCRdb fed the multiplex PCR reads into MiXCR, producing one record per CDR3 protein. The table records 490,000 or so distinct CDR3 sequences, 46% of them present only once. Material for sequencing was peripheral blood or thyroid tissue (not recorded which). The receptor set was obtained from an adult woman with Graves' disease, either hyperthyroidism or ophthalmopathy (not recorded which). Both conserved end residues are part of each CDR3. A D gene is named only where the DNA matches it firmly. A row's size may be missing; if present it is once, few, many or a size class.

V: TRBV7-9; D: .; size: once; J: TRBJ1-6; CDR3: CASSSRLGVGNSPLHF; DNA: TGTGCCAGCAGCTCAAGGTTGGGTGTCGGTAATTCACCCCTCCACTTT
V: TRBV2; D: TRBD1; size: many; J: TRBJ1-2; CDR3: CASSGDREIYGYTF; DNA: TGTGCCAGCAGCGGGGACAGGGAGATCTATGGCTACACCTTC
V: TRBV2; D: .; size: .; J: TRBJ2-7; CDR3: CASSVLLEYF; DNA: TGTGCCAGCAGTGTCTTACTGGAGTACTTC
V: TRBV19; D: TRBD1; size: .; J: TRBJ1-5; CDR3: CASTDHRGYSNQPQHF; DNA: TGTGCCAGTACTGACCACAGGGGATATAGCAATCAGCCCCAGCATTTT
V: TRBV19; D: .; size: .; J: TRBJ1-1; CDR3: CASSARQGWTEAFF; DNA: TGTGCCAGTAGTGCCCGGCAGGGTTGGACTGAAGCTTTCTTT
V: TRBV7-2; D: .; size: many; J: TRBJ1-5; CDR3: CASSLRGGNQPQHF; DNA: TGTGCCAGCAGCTTAAGGGGAGGCAATCAGCCCCAGCATTTT
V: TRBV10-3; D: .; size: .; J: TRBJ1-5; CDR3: CAISESGHNSNQPQHF; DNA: TGTGCCATCAGTGAGTCCGGACATAATAGCAATCAGCCCCAGCATTTT
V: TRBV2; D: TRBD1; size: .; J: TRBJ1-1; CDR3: CATSGTAETEAFF; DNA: TGTGCCACCAGTGGGACAGCTGAGACTGAAGCCTTCTTT
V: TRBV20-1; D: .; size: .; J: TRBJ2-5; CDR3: CSARDRGTQYF; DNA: TGCAGTGCTAGAGATCGCGGGACCCAGTACTTC
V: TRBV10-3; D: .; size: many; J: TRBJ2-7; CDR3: CATLPLDSRGYEQYF; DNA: TGTGCCACCCTTCCTTTGGACTCCCGAGGCTACGAGCAGTACTTC
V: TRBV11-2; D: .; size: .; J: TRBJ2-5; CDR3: CASSLDLPQETQYF; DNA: TGCGCCAGCAGCTTAGACCTCCCCCAAGAGACCCAGTACTTC